This T cell receptor beta chain was recovered during a study of early T cells in non-severe SARS-CoV-2 infection. Broader study findings: A preference for anti-spike CD8 responses marked VDJdb matching, which missed private and CD4 specificities.

V shed 6 bases, J shed 2 bases, and the junction held 3 bases outside the gene matches. Germline loops: CDR1 MDHEN, CDR2 SYDVKM. The CDR3 spans 13 residues. As regards this clonotype: The antigen remains unidentified.

Via MiXCR, TCRdb re-called the 5' RACE reads, giving one row per CDR3 protein. The repertoire has approximately 76,000 distinct CDR3 sequences, more than 13% of them found once; the top ten carry 3% to 3.5%. This chain uses TRBV28 with TRBJ2-7; the match to TRBD1 covers 8 bases. The sequence was obtained from an adult who was a healthcare worker with PCR-confirmed SARS-CoV-2 infection or an uninfected control (not recorded which). Sequences were obtained from whole blood. The CDR3 DNA follows: TGTGCCAGCAGACCGACAGGGGCCTACGAGCAGTACTTC. Protein product: CASRPTGAYEQYF.